The rows below give T cell receptor beta chains drawn from one sample of a study of beta chain features in type 1 diabetes. Generated by immunoSEQ multiplex PCR, the TCRdb table keeps only in-frame clones and is missing some. The data contain roughly 240,000 clones, 20% to 25% of them singletons. Specimen: naive CD4+ T cells from blood. The receptors shown here come from a young woman with type 1 diabetes. CDR3s include the opening cysteine and the closing phenylalanine or tryptophan. Each record gives: clone size, D gene, J gene, V gene, CDR3 DNA, CDR3 protein. The D gene is left open where the match is weak. Not every row has a clone size; where given, it reads once, few, many or a size class.

abundance: .; d_gene: TRBD1; j_gene: TRBJ1-2; v_gene: TRBV9; CDR3nt: TGTGCCAGCAGCGTCGACCATGGACAGGGGGCAGAGGGCTACACCTTC; CDR3aa: CASSVDHGQGAEGYTF
abundance: once; d_gene: TRBD1; j_gene: TRBJ1-4; v_gene: TRBV6-1; CDR3nt: TGTGCCAGCACTTCCAGGGGGCGCGTTGAAAAACTGTTTTTT; CDR3aa: CASTSRGRVEKLFF
abundance: few; d_gene: .; j_gene: TRBJ2-5; v_gene: TRBV29-1; CDR3nt: TGCAGCGTTGAAGGTCCGACAGCATCCGAAGAGACCCAGTACTTC; CDR3aa: CSVEGPTASEETQYF
abundance: .; d_gene: TRBD1; j_gene: TRBJ1-2; v_gene: TRBV28; CDR3nt: TGTGCCAGCAGCGCCGGGACAGATCGGTATGGCTACACCTTC; CDR3aa: CASSAGTDRYGYTF
abundance: .; d_gene: TRBD2; j_gene: TRBJ2-1; v_gene: TRBV5-4; CDR3nt: TGTGCCAGCAGTAGGGACTACGGCGACAATGAGCAGTTCTTC; CDR3aa: CASSRDYGDNEQFF
abundance: .; d_gene: .; j_gene: TRBJ2-1; v_gene: TRBV9; CDR3nt: TGTGCCAGCAGCGTAGAACAGGGCAATGAGCAGTTCTTC; CDR3aa: CASSVEQGNEQFF
abundance: .; d_gene: .; j_gene: TRBJ2-1; v_gene: TRBV25-1; CDR3nt: TGTGCCAGCAGTGAATATACCCCTCGGAATGAGCAGTTCTTC; CDR3aa: CASSEYTPRNEQFF
abundance: .; d_gene: TRBD1; j_gene: TRBJ1-2; v_gene: TRBV7-9; CDR3nt: TGTGCCAGCAGTTTCCGGGACAGCTATGGCTACACCTTC; CDR3aa: CASSFRDSYGYTF
abundance: few; d_gene: TRBD1; j_gene: TRBJ2-4; v_gene: TRBV9; CDR3nt: TGTGCCAGCAGCCAAGACGGGACAGGGGCCTTCAAAAACATTCAGTACTTC; CDR3aa: CASSQDGTGAFKNIQYF
abundance: few; d_gene: TRBD2; j_gene: TRBJ2-1; v_gene: TRBV30; CDR3nt: TGTGCCTGGAGTAAAGGACTAGCGGGAAACTACAATGAGCAGTTCTTC; CDR3aa: CAWSKGLAGNYNEQFF
abundance: .; d_gene: .; j_gene: TRBJ1-1; v_gene: TRBV7-9; CDR3nt: TGTGCCAGCAGCCTAAGTTTGGGGCAAAACACTGAAGCTTTCTTT; CDR3aa: CASSLSLGQNTEAFF
abundance: .; d_gene: TRBD1; j_gene: TRBJ1-5; v_gene: TRBV30; CDR3nt: TGTGCCTGGAGTGCCAGGGGGAATCAGCCCCAGCATTTT; CDR3aa: CAWSARGNQPQHF
abundance: .; d_gene: TRBD1; j_gene: TRBJ2-7; v_gene: TRBV18; CDR3nt: TGTGCCAGCTCCCCACCCGGGTCACAGGGGCGGGCCGAGCAGTACTTC; CDR3aa: CASSPPGSQGRAEQYF
abundance: few; d_gene: TRBD1; j_gene: TRBJ1-1; v_gene: TRBV4-1; CDR3nt: TGCGCCAGCAGCCGCCCTGGACAGGGGGCAAGGGCTGGCACTGAAGCTTTCTTT; CDR3aa: CASSRPGQGARAGTEAFF
abundance: few; d_gene: .; j_gene: TRBJ2-7; v_gene: TRBV4-1; CDR3nt: TGCGCCAGCAGCCAAGATTTGCTAGGCAGCTCCTACGAGCAGTACTTC; CDR3aa: CASSQDLLGSSYEQYF
abundance: .; d_gene: .; j_gene: TRBJ2-4; v_gene: TRBV5-1; CDR3nt: TGCGCCAGCAGCTTGGCGGAGGTCGCGAACATTCAGTACTTC; CDR3aa: CASSLAEVANIQYF
abundance: few; d_gene: TRBD1; j_gene: TRBJ1-2; v_gene: TRBV7-9; CDR3nt: TGTGCCAGCAGCACTAGGACAGGGGCCTTGGGCTACACCTTC; CDR3aa: CASSTRTGALGYTF
abundance: few; d_gene: TRBD2; j_gene: TRBJ2-1; v_gene: TRBV7-9; CDR3nt: TGTGCCAGCAGCTTAGTACTAGCGGCGCCCTCGGGAGTGTACAATGAGCAGTTCTTC; CDR3aa: CASSLVLAAPSGVYNEQFF
abundance: few; d_gene: .; j_gene: TRBJ2-7; v_gene: TRBV7-9; CDR3nt: TGTGCCAGCAGCCAGGATATGACAGGCGGAGAGTACTTC; CDR3aa: CASSQDMTGGEYF
abundance: few; d_gene: TRBD2; j_gene: TRBJ2-2; v_gene: TRBV10-2; CDR3nt: TGCGCCAGCAGTGTGATAGCGGGGTACACCGGGGAGCTGTTTTTT; CDR3aa: CASSVIAGYTGELFF
abundance: few; d_gene: .; j_gene: TRBJ2-1; v_gene: TRBV20-1; CDR3nt: TGCAGTGCTACCCGGAATGAGCAGTTCTTC; CDR3aa: CSATRNEQFF
abundance: few; d_gene: TRBD1; j_gene: TRBJ2-4; v_gene: TRBV5-4; CDR3nt: TGTGCCAGCAGCTTGGGAGGGACAGGGCTAGGCAAAAACATTCAGTACTTC; CDR3aa: CASSLGGTGLGKNIQYF
abundance: few; d_gene: TRBD2; j_gene: TRBJ2-5; v_gene: TRBV11-2; CDR3nt: TGTGCCAGCAGCCTCAGACTAGCGCCCCTCCAAGAGACCCAGTACTTC; CDR3aa: CASSLRLAPLQETQYF
abundance: .; d_gene: .; j_gene: TRBJ1-2; v_gene: TRBV20-1; CDR3nt: TGCAGTGCTAGGGGGCAGGGCCACACCTTC; CDR3aa: CSARGQGHTF
abundance: .; d_gene: .; j_gene: TRBJ1-4; v_gene: TRBV7-9; CDR3nt: TGTGCCAGCACTAGCGTTGGTGAAAAACTGTTTTTT; CDR3aa: CASTSVGEKLFF
abundance: few; d_gene: TRBD1; j_gene: TRBJ2-7; v_gene: TRBV29-1; CDR3nt: TGCAGCGTTGACTGGACAGGGGGCTACGAGCAGTACTTC; CDR3aa: CSVDWTGGYEQYF
abundance: .; d_gene: TRBD1; j_gene: TRBJ2-1; v_gene: TRBV6-5; CDR3nt: TGTGCCAGCAGTGCCGGACAGGGGGCCTACAATGAGCAGTTCTTC; CDR3aa: CASSAGQGAYNEQFF
abundance: few; d_gene: .; j_gene: TRBJ2-3; v_gene: TRBV28; CDR3nt: TGTGCCAGCAGTGACCTAGGGGATGGGGCGGATACGCAGTATTTT; CDR3aa: CASSDLGDGADTQYF